This T cell receptor beta chain was sequenced for a study of blood T cell repertoires in COVID-19. Measured with immunoSEQ multiplex PCR; TCRdb has only the in-frame clones, and not every one. The sample has over 75,000 clones, around four fifths seen once. The CDR3 contains 16 residues. The V gene lost 5 bases and the J gene lost 4 bases, with 18 bases spanning the gap. Germline CDR1 reads SGHVS; CDR2 reads FQNEAQ. The chain links TRBV7-8 to TRBJ1-5; weak D call: TRBD1 (6 bases). The clonotype comes from a man in his sixties or seventies with acute or convalescent COVID-19. Material for sequencing was peripheral blood. CDR3 DNA sequence: TGTGCCAGCAGCGGGGGACACGAGGTTGATAATCAGCCCCAGCATTTT. Its translation: CASSGGHEVDNQPQHF.